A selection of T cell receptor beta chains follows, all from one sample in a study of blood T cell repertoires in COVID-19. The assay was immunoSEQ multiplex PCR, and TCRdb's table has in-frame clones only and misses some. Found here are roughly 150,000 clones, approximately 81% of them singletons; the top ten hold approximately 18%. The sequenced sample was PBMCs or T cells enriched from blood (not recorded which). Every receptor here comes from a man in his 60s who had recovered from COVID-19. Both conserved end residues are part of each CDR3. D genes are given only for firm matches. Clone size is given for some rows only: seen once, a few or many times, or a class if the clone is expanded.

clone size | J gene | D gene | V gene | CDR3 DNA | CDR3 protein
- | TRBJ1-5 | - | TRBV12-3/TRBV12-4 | TGTGCCAGCAGTTTCGGGAATCAGCCCCAGCATTTT | CASSFGNQPQHF
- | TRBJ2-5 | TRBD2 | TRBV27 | TGTGCCAGCAGTTCCTGGACTAGTTCCCAAGAGACCCAGTACTTC | CASSSWTSSQETQYF
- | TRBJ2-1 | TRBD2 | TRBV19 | TGTGCCAGTTCCTCTAGCGGGAGGGCCCTCGGGTACAATGAGCAGTTCTTC | CASSSSGRALGYNEQFF
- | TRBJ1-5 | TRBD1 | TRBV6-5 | TGTGCCAGCAGTTGGACAGGAGACAATCAGCCCCAGCATTTT | CASSWTGDNQPQHF
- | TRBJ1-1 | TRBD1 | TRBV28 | TGTGCCAGCAGTCCCCGGGACAGGGGGCCTATCTTT | CASSPRDRGPIF
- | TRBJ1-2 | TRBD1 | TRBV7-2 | TGTGCCAGCAGCGGACGACAGGGTCACCCCTCAGGCTACACCTTC | CASSGRQGHPSGYTF
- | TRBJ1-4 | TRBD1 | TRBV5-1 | TGCGCCAGCAGCCCTTGGGACAGACCAGAAAAACTGTTTTTT | CASSPWDRPEKLFF
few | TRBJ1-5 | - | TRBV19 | TGTGCCAGTAGTATAGGACAGGCATCCCCATATAGCAATCAGCCCCAGCATTTT | CASSIGQASPYSNQPQHF
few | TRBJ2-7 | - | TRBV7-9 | TGTGCCAGCAGCCGATCAGGGGGGCGAGGGCACGAGCAGTACTTC | CASSRSGGRGHEQYF
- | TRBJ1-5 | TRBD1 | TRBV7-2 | TGTGCCAGCAGCCCGCTCCCCGGGACAGGGGTTCAGCCCCAGCATTTT | CASSPLPGTGVQPQHF
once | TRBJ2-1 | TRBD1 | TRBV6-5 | TGTGCCAGCAGGGCGGCAGGGGGCTTTCCGGGTGAGCAGTTCTTC | CASRAAGGFPGEQFF
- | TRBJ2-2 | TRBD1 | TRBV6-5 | TGTGCCAGCAGTTACGGGCAGGGGGCAGTCACCGGGGAGCTGTTTTTT | CASSYGQGAVTGELFF
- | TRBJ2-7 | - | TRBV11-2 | TGTGCCAGCAGCTTAGGGGCAGGCAACGAGCAGTACTTC | CASSLGAGNEQYF
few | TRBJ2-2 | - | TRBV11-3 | TGTGCCAGCAGCTTAGCCGGGACTCACCTGTTTTTT | CASSLAGTHLFF
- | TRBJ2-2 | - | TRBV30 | TGTGCCTGGAGTGCCTCTCCGACGGCTCAGGTCACCGGGGAGCTGTTTTTT | CAWSASPTAQVTGELFF
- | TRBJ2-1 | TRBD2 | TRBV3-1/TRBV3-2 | TGTGCCAGCAGCCAACTAGCGGCCTCCTGGAATGAGCAGTTCTTC | CASSQLAASWNEQFF
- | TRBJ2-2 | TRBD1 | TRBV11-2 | TGTGCCAGCAGCTCGGACAGGGTAACCGGGGAGCTGTTTTTT | CASSSDRVTGELFF
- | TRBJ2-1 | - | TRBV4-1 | TGCGCCAGCAGTCTCGTTGCGGGATCGGGCAATGAGCAGTTCTTC | CASSLVAGSGNEQFF
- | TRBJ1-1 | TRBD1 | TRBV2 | TGTGCCAGCAGGGCCGGGACAGGGTTAAACACTGAAGCTTTCTTT | CASRAGTGLNTEAFF
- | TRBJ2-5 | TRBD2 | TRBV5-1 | TGCGCCAGCAGCTCGGGACTAGCGGGGGGGCCCCAAGAGACCCAGTACTTC | CASSSGLAGGPQETQYF
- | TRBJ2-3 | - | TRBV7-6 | TGTGCCAGCAGCCCTAGACTAGGCGGCACAGATACGCAGTATTTT | CASSPRLGGTDTQYF